The sample holds one count of the clone carrying this TCR beta chain. The source of the sample is a study of blood T cell repertoires in COVID-19. Study in general: Samples of COVID-19 (acute and convalescent) were obtained from the United States, Italy and Spain.

The germline V and J ends were trimmed by 3 bases and 4 bases, with 13 bases remaining between them. The CDR3 length is 14 residues. Germline V gene sequence: CDR1 SGHRS, CDR2 YFSETQ. TCRdb's table, derived via immunoSEQ multiplex PCR, lists solely in-frame clones and lacks some. The sample yields 150,000 or so clones, roughly 85% seen once. V is TRBV5-1 and J is TRBJ1-1; D gene uncertain. Sequenced sample: PBMCs or T cells enriched from blood (not recorded which). The sequence came from a man aged 60 to 75 who had recovered from COVID-19. The CDR3 DNA follows: TGCGCCAGCAGCTCGGCTGGGAGTTCCACTGAAGCTTTCTTT. Residues: CASSSAGSSTEAFF.